Below, 8 T cell receptor beta chains from the same sample are listed, as sequenced in a study of beta chain features in type 1 diabetes. The study's findings and limits: Researchers report that Type 1 diabetes patients had moderately but significantly shorter TCRB CDR3s across all four CD4+ subsets.

These receptors' targets are unknown. The whole isolated RNA underwent reverse transcription, so sequencing captured expressed TCRB transcripts. Sequencing was performed with immunoSEQ multiplex PCR; in TCRdb, only in-frame clones are kept and a portion is missing. The data contain some 280,000 clones, around 15% of them singletons. Material for sequencing was naive CD4+ T cells from blood. These receptors all come from a man in his thirties or forties with type 1 diabetes.

The chain couples TRBV7-3 to TRBJ2-2; D remains ambiguous. Trimming shortened V by 4 bases and J by 2 bases, and 5 bases separated the two germline ends. CDR1 and CDR2 (germline): SGHTA, FQGTGA. CDR3 length equals 13 residues. CDR3: CASSSINTGELFF. Written as DNA, the CDR3 is TGTGCCAGCAGCTCCATTAACACCGGGGAGCTGTTTTTT.

This clone came up once. Other DNA sequences from this sample encode an identical CDR3 as well. The chain uses TRBV2 and TRBJ2-7, with TRBD2 matching 12 bases. The CDR3 runs to 14 residues. The V gene end was trimmed by 1 base and the J gene end by 6 bases; junction bases not matched to a gene: 1. Looked up from germline, CDR1 is SNHLY and CDR2 is FYNNEI. CDR3 coding DNA: TGTGCCAGCAGTGAAGGACTAGCGGGAGTCGAGCAGTACTTC. Translated: CASSEGLAGVEQYF.

This clone was seen only a few times. The V gene is TRBV29-1, the J gene TRBJ2-5, with a possible D match to TRBD1 (5 bases). Judging by the DNA end, TRBJ2-7 fits better; the J call may be wrong. The CDR3 spans 12 residues. CDR1 is SQVTM and CDR2 is ANQGSEA in the germline V gene. CDR3 region: CSVESRGGEQYF. The CDR3 region has the DNA TGCAGCGTCGAGAGTAGGGGCGGCGAGCAGTACTTC.

V usage is TRBV29-1 and J usage is TRBJ2-7, with 8 positions matching TRBD1. V was clipped by 4 bases and J by 6 bases; unmatched bases: 14. CDR1 and CDR2 from the germline V gene are SQVTM and ANQGSEA. CDR3 size: 15 residues. Here the CDR3 reads CSVGQGAAPDLEQYF. The CDR3 DNA reads TGCAGCGTTGGGCAGGGGGCCGCTCCGGACCTCGAGCAGTACTTC.

This clone has only a few counts. Other DNA sequences within the sample encode an identical CDR3. The rearrangement links TRBV7-2 to TRBJ2-5, with 10 bases matching TRBD1. The CDR3 length is 14 residues. Losses at the gene ends were 3 bases for V and 4 bases for J; bases not matched to a gene: 2. Germline lookup yields CDR1 SGHTA and CDR2 FQGNSA. DNA of the CDR3: TGTGCCAGCAGCTTCGGACAGGGGGGAGAGACCCAGTACTTC. Its protein is CASSFGQGGETQYF.

The chain joins TRBV10-3 to TRBJ2-5; 8 bases fit TRBD2. This CDR3 region has 16 residues. CDR1 and CDR2 (germline): ENHRY, SYGVKD. The junction had 7 bases not matched to a gene; V was cut back by 2 bases and J by 2 bases. The CDR3 spells CAISEPVGGRQETQYF. As DNA, the CDR3 is TGTGCCATCAGTGAGCCGGTGGGCGGGAGGCAAGAGACCCAGTACTTC.

This chain links TRBV29-1 with TRBJ2-5; 8 nucleotides align to TRBD2. The J call is doubtful: the DNA matches TRBJ2-7 better. Germline lookup yields CDR1 SQVTM and CDR2 ANQGSEA. CDR3 length equals 13 residues. The CDR3 nucleotides read TGCAGCGTTGCAACCGGGACTAGATACGAGCAGTACTTC. Its translation: CSVATGTRYEQYF.

The chain joins TRBV6-5 to TRBJ1-3; 10 bases match TRBD1. The CDR3 length is 16 residues. CDR1 and CDR2 from the germline V gene are MNHEY and SVGAGI. Unmatched junction bases numbered 3, after V lost 4 bases and J lost 0 bases. In nucleotides, the CDR3 is TGTGCCAGCAGTTCGACAGGGGGCGACTCTGGAAACACCATATATTTT. Its protein product is CASSSTGGDSGNTIYF.